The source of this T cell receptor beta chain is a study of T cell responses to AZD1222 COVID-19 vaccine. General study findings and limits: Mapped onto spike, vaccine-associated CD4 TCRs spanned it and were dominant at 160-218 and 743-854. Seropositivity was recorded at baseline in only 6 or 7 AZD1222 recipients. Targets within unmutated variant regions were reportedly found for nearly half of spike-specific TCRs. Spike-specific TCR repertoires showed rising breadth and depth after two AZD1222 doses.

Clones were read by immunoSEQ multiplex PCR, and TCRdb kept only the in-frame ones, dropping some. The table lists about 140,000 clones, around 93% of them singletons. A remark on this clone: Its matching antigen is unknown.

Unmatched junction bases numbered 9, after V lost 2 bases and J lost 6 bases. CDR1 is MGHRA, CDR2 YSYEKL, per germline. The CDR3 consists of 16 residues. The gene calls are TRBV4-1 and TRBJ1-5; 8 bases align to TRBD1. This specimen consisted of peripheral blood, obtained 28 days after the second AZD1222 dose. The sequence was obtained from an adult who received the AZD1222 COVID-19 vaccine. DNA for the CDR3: TGCGCCAGCAGCCAACAGCGTCAGGGGGCGATTCAGCCCCAGCATTTT. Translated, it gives CASSQQRQGAIQPQHF.